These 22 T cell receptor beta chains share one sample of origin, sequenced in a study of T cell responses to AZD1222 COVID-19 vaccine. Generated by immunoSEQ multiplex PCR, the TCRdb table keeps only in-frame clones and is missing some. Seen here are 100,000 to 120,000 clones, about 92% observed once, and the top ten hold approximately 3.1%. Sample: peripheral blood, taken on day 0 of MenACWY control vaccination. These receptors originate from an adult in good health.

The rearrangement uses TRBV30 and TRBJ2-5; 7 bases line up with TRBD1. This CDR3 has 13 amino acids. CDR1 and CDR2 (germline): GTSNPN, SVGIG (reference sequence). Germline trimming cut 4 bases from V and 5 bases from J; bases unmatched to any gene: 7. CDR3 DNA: TGTGCCTGGAACCCCACAGGGGTGGAGACCCAGTACTTC. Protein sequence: CAWNPTGVETQYF. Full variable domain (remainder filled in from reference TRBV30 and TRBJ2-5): SQTIHQWPATLVQPVGSPLSLECTVEGTSNPNLYWYRQAAGRGLQLLFYSVGIGQISSEVPQNLSASRPQDRQFILSSKKLLLSDSGFYLCAWNPTGVETQYFGPGTRLLVL.

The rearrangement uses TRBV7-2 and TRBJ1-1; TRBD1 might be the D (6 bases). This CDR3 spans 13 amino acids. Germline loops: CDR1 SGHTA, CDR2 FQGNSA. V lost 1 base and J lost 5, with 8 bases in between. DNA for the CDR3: TGTGCCAGCAGCTTAGGAGGGGGTACTGAAGCTTTCTTT. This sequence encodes CASSLGGGTEAFF.

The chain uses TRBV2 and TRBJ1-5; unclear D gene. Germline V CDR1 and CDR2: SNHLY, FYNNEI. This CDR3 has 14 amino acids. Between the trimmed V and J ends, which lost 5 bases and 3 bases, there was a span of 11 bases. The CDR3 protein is CASSRPRSNQPQHF. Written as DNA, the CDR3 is TGTGCCAGCAGTAGGCCGAGGTCCAATCAGCCCCAGCATTTT.

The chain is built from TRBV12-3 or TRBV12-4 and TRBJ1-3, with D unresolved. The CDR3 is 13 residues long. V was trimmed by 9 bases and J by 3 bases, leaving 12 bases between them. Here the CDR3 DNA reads TGTGCCAGAAAACTCAGCGGTGGAAACACCATATATTTT. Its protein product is CARKLSGGNTIYF.

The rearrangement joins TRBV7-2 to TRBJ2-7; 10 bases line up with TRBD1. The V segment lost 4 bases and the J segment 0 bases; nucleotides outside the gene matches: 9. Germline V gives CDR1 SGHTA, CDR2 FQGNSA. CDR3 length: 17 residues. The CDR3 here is CASSWYRDRGTSYEQYF. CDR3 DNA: TGTGCCAGCAGCTGGTACCGGGACAGGGGAACCTCCTACGAGCAGTACTTC.

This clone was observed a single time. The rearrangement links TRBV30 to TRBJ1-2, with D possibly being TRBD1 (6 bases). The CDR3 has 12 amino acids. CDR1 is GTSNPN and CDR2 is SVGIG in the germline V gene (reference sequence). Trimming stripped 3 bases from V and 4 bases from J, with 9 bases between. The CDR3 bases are TGTGCCTGGAGAACAGGGTCCTATGGCTACACCTTC. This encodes CAWRTGSYGYTF.

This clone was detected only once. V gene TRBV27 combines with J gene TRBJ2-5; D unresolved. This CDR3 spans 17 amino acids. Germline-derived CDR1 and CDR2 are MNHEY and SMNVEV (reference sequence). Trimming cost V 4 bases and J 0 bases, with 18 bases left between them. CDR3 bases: TGTGCCAGCAGTTCCCACAACCCCGGACGGTACCAAGAGACCCAGTACTTC. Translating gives CASSSHNPGRYQETQYF.

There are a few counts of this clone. In DNA, the CDR3 is TGTGCCAGCAGCCAAGAATTTAGCGGGGGGGGCACAGATACGCAGTATTTT. Translation gives CASSQEFSGGGTDTQYF. The rearrangement links TRBV3-1 (or the pseudogene TRBV3-2) to TRBJ2-3, with TRBD2 matching over 11 bases. V shed 0 bases and J 1 base; nucleotides not matched to a gene: 3. The CDR3 has 17 amino acids. Germline loops: CDR1 LGHDT, CDR2 YNNKEL (reference sequence).

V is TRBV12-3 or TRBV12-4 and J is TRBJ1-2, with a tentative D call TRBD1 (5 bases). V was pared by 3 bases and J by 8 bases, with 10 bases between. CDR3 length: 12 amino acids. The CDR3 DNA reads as TGTGCCAGCAGTTTTCCAGGGAGCGGCTACACCTTC. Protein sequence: CASSFPGSGYTF.

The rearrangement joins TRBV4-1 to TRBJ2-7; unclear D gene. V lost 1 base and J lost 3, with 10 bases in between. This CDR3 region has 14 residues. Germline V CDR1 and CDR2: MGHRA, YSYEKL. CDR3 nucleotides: TGCGCCAGCAGCCAAGTGGGGTCAGACTACGAGCAGTACTTC. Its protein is CASSQVGSDYEQYF.

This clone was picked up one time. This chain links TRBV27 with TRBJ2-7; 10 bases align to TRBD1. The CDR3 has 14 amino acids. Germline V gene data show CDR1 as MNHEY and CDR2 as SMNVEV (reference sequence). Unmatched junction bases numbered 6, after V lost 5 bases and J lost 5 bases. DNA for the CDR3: TGTGCCAGCAGTCGCAGGACAGGGGGGAACGAGCAGTACTTC. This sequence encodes CASSRRTGGNEQYF.

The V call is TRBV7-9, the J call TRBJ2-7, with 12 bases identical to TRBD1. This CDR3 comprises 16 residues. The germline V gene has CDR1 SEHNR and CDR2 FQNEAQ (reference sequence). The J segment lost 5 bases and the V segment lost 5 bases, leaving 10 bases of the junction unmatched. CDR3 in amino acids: CASSLGDRGLEDEQYF. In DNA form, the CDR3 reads TGTGCCAGCAGCCTAGGGGACAGGGGGCTTGAGGACGAGCAGTACTTC. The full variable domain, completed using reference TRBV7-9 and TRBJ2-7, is DTGVSQNPRHKITKRGQNVTFRCDPISEHNRLYWYRQTLGQGPEFLTYFQNEAQLEKSRLLSDRFSAERPKGSFSTLEIQRTEQGDSAMYLCASSLGDRGLEDEQYFGPGTRLTVT.

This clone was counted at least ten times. The CDR3 reads CASSLLARDDYGYTF. The CDR3, as DNA: TGTGCCAGCAGCTTACTGGCAAGAGACGACTATGGCTACACCTTC. The chain combines TRBV7-2 with TRBJ1-2; D is undetermined. Looked up from germline, CDR1 is SGHTA and CDR2 is FQGNSA. The V end lost 2 bases, the J end lost 3 bases, and 13 bases lay between the germline ends. CDR3 length: 15 amino acids.

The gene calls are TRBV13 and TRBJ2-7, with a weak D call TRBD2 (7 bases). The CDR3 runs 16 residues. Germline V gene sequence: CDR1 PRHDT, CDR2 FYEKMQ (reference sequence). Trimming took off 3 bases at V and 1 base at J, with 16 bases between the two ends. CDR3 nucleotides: TGTGCCAGCAGCTTGGCAACGGGGGGCTTATCCTACGAGCAGTACTTC. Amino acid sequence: CASSLATGGLSYEQYF.

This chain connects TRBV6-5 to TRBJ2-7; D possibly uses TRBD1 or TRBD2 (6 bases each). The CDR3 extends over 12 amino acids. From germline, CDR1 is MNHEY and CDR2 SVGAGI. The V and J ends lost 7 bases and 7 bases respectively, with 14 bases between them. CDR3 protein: CASTTGAPEQYF. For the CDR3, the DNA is TGTGCCAGCACCACGGGGGCGCCAGAGCAGTACTTC.

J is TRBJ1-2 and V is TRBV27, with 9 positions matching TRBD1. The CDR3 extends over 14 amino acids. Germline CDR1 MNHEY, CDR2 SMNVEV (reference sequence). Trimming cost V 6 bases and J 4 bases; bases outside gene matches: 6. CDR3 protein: CASSMGTGSYGYTF. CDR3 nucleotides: TGTGCCAGCAGCATGGGGACAGGGAGCTATGGCTACACCTTC.

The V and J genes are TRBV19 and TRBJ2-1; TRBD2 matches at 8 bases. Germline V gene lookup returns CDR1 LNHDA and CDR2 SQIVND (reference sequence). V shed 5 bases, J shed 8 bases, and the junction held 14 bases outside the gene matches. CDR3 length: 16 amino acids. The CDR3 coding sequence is TGTGCCAGTAGTCCCATACCCCTCCAACTAGCGGATGAGCAGTTCTTC. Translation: CASSPIPLQLADEQFF. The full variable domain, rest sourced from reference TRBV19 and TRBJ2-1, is DGGITQSPKYLFRKEGQNVTLSCEQNLNHDAMYWYRQDPGQGLRLIYYSQIVNDFQKGDIAEGYSVSREKKESFPLTVTSAQKNPTAFYLCASSPIPLQLADEQFFGPGTRLTVL.

As DNA, the CDR3 is TGTGCCAGCAGCTTCTCCCTCACGGGCACCGGGGAGCTGTTTTTT. Encoded protein: CASSFSLTGTGELFF. This chain uses TRBV7-9 with TRBJ2-2; D remains unclear. V was trimmed by 3 bases and J by 4 bases, leaving 12 bases between them. Germline CDR1 SEHNR, CDR2 FQNEAQ (reference sequence). The CDR3 extends over 15 amino acids.

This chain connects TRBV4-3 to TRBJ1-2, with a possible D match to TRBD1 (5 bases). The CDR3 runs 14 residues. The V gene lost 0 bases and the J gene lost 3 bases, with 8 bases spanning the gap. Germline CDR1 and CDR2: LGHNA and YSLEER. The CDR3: CASSQDQGDYGYTF. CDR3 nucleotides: TGCGCCAGCAGCCAAGATCAGGGTGACTATGGCTACACCTTC.

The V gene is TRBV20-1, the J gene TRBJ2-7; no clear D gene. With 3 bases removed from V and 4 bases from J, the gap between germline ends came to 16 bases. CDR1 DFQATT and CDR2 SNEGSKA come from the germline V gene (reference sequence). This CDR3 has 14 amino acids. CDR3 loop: CSASGLAVRYEQYF. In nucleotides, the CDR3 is TGCAGTGCTAGTGGATTGGCGGTGCGGTACGAGCAGTACTTC.

In nucleotides, the CDR3 is TGCAGCGGCTCCTCGGGATATAATGAAAAACTGTTTTTT. This codes for CSGSSGYNEKLFF. The chain joins TRBV29-1 to TRBJ1-4; D uncertain. The germline V gene has CDR1 SQVTM and CDR2 ANQGSEA. V was shortened by 7 bases and J by 4 bases, with 13 bases between the two germline ends. CDR3 length equals 13 residues.

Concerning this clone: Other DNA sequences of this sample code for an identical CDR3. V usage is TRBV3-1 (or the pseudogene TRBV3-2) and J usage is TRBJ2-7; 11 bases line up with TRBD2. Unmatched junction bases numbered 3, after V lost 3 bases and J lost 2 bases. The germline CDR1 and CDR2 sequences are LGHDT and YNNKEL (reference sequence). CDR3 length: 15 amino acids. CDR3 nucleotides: TGTGCCAGCAGCCAGGGACTAGCGGCCACCTACGAGCAGTACTTC. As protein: CASSQGLAATYEQYF.